A single TCR beta chain is shown here with its context. This clonotype was recorded at least ten times. Its antigen is not yet known. It has no much larger one-base neighbor in the sample; base qualities were not kept. Reading from cysteine to phenylalanine, the CDR3 counts 14 amino acids. Only the CDR3 DNA is retained, 42 bases long and in frame from the first base. From a lookup of the germline V gene, CDR1 and CDR2 are SGHTA and FQGTGA. V loses 0 bases, J loses 6 bases, and the germline ends lie 8 bases apart. This entry comes from a study of human T cells and chemical hapten exposure listed by TCRdb under 2021. Context from the whole study: For sensitization, 2% DPC in acetone was applied to a 2 cm by 2 cm area of upper inner arm skin. Patients additionally received weekly therapeutic DPC doses to the scalp throughout the roughly 24-week study period. Patch testing was performed on the upper back with Finn chambers containing 0.01% DPC, and the patch tests were scored after 6 days according to International Contact Dermatitis Research Group standards. The mostly female patient cohort included alopecia areata with under or over 50% scalp involvement, alopecia totalis and alopecia universalis. The libraries were sequenced as a pool, and the TCR yield per sample differed mostly because of small variations in library volumes within the pool. In alopecia patients, the study followed how the peripheral blood TCR repertoire changed in vivo over primary and secondary sensitization to diphenylcyclopropenone (DPC), a hapten. Blood samples were taken from patients before sensitization (week 0) and then at 2, 6 and about 24 weeks after DPC sensitization. Approximately 28 alopecia patients gave blood for TCR sequencing at one to four time points (pre-sensitization, 2, 6 and 24 weeks). For every blood RNA sample, sequencing covered both the TCR alpha and TCR beta chains.

The library came from RACE. The sample was run on a NextSeq 500. During library preparation, unique molecular identifiers were attached to individual cDNA molecules so that TCRs could be counted quantitatively and reproducibly. Concerning the study's data processing: The median number of TCRs per sample was 85,000 to 100,000, ranging from roughly 23,224 to 690,600. V, J and CDR3 annotation of the TCR reads was carried out using the Decombinator software suite. For PS versus PT1 abundance plots, all samples were subsampled to the same number of TCRs (28,000). TCRs were defined as expanded if absent before sensitization and observed at least eight times at the 2-week time point. TCRdb reanalyzed the raw reads on its own, using fastp at Q25 for trimming and MiXCR for clone calling, and kept in-frame beta chains. Rows are unified per CDR3 protein, each entry keeping the most common DNA and genes. The V and J calls shown here were made by TCRdb, not taken from the authors' results. For this sample the table gives 40,000 to 50,000 distinct CDR3 sequences, of which more than 3% were detected only once. Clones ranked in the top ten supply around 28% of the sample.

On the study overall, not on this receptor specifically: Compared with pre-sensitization or healthy control sets, expanded TCRs formed significantly more large CDR3 similarity clusters, which is consistent with antigen-driven responses. No change with DPC sensitization was found in the number of TCRs above 1 in 1000 frequency, and no evidence of global repertoire structure alterations was found. Patch test score correlated positively with the number of PT1 expanded TCRs, reaching significance at thresholds 8, 16 and 32 but not at 4. Repeated subsampling changed both the strength of the expansion versus patch-test correlation and the threshold at which that correlation became significant. All patients had alopecia, a presumed autoimmune disease, so their immune response might differ from that of healthy individuals.

In the paper's terms, the time point label means: patch test 1, 2 weeks after DPC sensitization. The treatment or condition tag for this specimen amounts to: therapeutic diphenylcyclopropenone sensitization with weekly scalp DPC. Unfractionated whole blood was collected in Tempus Blood RNA tubes, and total RNA was extracted from that blood. Blood at each patch-test visit was drawn before the patch test was applied. Patients were considered eligible if aged 18 to 70, diagnosed with alopecia and deemed suitable for DPC therapy, and patients were excluded if pregnant. The sequence came from a man between 50 and 59 years old with alopecia areata. Some clones in this sample may be carry-over from other donors' samples. In this chain, TRBV7-3 is recombined with TRBJ2-2, with no confident D gene call. Sequencing used whole blood, obtained in connection with sensitization to the hapten diphenylcyclopropenone (DPC). The CDR3 corresponds to CASSLTQTAGELFF. The nucleotide sequence is given as TGTGCCAGCAGCTTAACCCAGACCGCCGGGGAGCTGTTTTTT.